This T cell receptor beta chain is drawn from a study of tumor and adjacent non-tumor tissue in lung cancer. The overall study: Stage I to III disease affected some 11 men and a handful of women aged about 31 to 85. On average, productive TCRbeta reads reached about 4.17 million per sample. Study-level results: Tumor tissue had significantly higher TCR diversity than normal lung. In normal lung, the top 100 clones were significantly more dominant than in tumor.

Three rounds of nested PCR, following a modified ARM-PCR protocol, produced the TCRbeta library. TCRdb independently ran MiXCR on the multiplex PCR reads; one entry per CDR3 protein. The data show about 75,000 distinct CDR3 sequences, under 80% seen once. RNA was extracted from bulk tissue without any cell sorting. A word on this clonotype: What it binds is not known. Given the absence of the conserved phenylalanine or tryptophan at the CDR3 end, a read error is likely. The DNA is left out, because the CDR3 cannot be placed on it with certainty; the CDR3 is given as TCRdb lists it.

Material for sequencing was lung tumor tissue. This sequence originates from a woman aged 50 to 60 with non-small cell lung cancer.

The CDR3 sequence: CASSEWAGAETFL. The rearrangement joins TRBV6-1 to TRBJ1-1; the tabulated D call, TRBD1, remains unverified against the DNA. Germline CDR1 MNHNS, CDR2 SASEGT. The CDR3 is 13 residues long, counting both termini.